Listed here are 18 T cell receptor beta chains from one sample, sequenced in a study of blood T cell repertoires in COVID-19. Repertoires were generated with immunoSEQ multiplex PCR, while TCRdb's copy carries only in-frame clones and drops some. The sample includes about 170,000 clones, roughly 80% of them seen just once. Sequenced input: peripheral blood. Receptor source: a woman over 75 with acute or convalescent COVID-19.

The chain uses TRBV3-1 (or the pseudogene TRBV3-2) and TRBJ2-3; 7 bases fit TRBD1. The V and J ends lost 3 bases and 4 bases, in that order; junction bases with no gene match: 4. This CDR3 comprises 14 residues. In germline, CDR1 is LGHDT, CDR2 YNNKEL (reference sequence). The CDR3 nucleotides read TGTGCCAGCAGCCATGAGGGGGCCCCAGATACGCAGTATTTT. This gives the protein CASSHEGAPDTQYF.

The V and J genes are TRBV19 and TRBJ1-1; 9 bases fit TRBD1. V lost 7 bases to trimming and J lost 5 bases; unmatched junction nucleotides: 11. The CDR3 is 15 amino acids. CDR1 LNHDA and CDR2 SQIVND come from the germline V gene (reference sequence). CDR3 coding DNA: TGTGCCAGTACACGATACGACAGGGGGGGGACTGAAGCTTTCTTT. Translated: CASTRYDRGGTEAFF.

The chain links TRBV7-2 to TRBJ1-2; a possible D gene is TRBD1 (6 bases). Germline CDR1 reads SGHTA; CDR2 reads FQGNSA. With 5 bases removed from V and 8 bases from J, the gap between germline ends came to 21 bases. This CDR3 region has 15 residues. CDR3 in amino acids: CASSQGRGADVGYTF. CDR3 coding DNA: TGTGCCAGCAGCCAAGGGAGGGGGGCAGATGTCGGCTACACCTTC.

This chain uses TRBV5-6 with TRBJ2-1; 8 bases agree with TRBD2. The CDR3 is 15 amino acids. V gave up 4 bases and J gave up 9 bases; unmatched junction bases: 12. Germline lookup yields CDR1 SGHDT and CDR2 YYEEEE. CDR3 sequence: CASSTGLGGIGEQFF. CDR3 in DNA: TGTGCCAGCAGCACGGGACTAGGGGGGATCGGTGAGCAGTTCTTC.

This sequence joins TRBV18 and TRBJ2-3; D possibly corresponds to TRBD2 (6 bases). Germline V gene data show CDR1 as KGHSH and CDR2 as LQKENI. V gave up 2 bases and J gave up 6 bases, with 12 bases separating them. CDR3 length: 14 amino acids. CDR3 amino acids: CASSPTGGSDTQYF. The CDR3 DNA sequence: TGTGCCAGCTCACCAACCGGGGGTTCGGATACGCAGTATTTT.

CDR3 in amino acids: CSGTDRGSYNEQFF. CDR3 nucleotides: TGCAGCGGAACGGACAGGGGTTCCTACAATGAGCAGTTCTTC. The chain recombines TRBV29-1 with TRBJ2-1; TRBD1 agrees at 9 bases. Trimming at V came to 7 bases and at J to 1 base, leaving 5 bases not matched to a gene. Germline assignment: CDR1 SQVTM and CDR2 ANQGSEA. The length of the CDR3 is 14 residues.

The rearrangement links TRBV6-5 to TRBJ1-5; 11 bases are a match to TRBD1. There are 14 residues in the CDR3. Losses at the gene ends were 8 bases for V and 4 bases for J; bases not matched to a gene: 4. Germline CDR1 and CDR2: MNHEY and SVGAGI. The CDR3 protein is CASRGTGGNQPQHF. The DNA of the CDR3 is TGTGCCAGCCGCGGGACAGGGGGTAATCAGCCCCAGCATTTT.

The chain links TRBV25-1 to TRBJ1-5, with D possibly matching TRBD1 (5 bases). Germline CDR1 and CDR2: MGHDK and SYGVNS. The CDR3 contains 13 residues. The V and J ends lost 4 bases and 6 bases respectively, with 10 bases between them. The CDR3 region is CASSGLTGQPQHF. The CDR3 DNA reads TGTGCCAGCAGTGGGCTAACAGGTCAGCCCCAGCATTTT.

The V gene is TRBV3-1 (or the pseudogene TRBV3-2), the J gene TRBJ2-5; 7 positions agree with TRBD2. Germline V gene data show CDR1 as LGHDT and CDR2 as YNNKEL (reference sequence). J gave up 2 bases and V 0 bases, and 6 bases lay outside the gene matches. This CDR3 is built from 16 residues. The CDR3 is CASSQDLSGAQETQYF. In DNA form, the CDR3 reads TGTGCCAGCAGCCAAGATCTGAGCGGGGCGCAAGAGACCCAGTACTTC.

The chain recombines TRBV15 with TRBJ2-3, with 7 bases that match TRBD2. Germline V gene lookup returns CDR1 LNHNV and CDR2 YYDKDF (reference sequence). This CDR3 spans 12 amino acids. V trimming: 1 base; J trimming: 8 bases; junction bases outside the gene matches: 0. The CDR3 spells CATSRAGGTQYF. For the CDR3, the DNA is TGTGCCACCAGCAGAGCGGGGGGTACGCAGTATTTT.

The chain has TRBV5-1 and TRBJ2-4; D perhaps matches TRBD1 (5 bases). The CDR3 consists of 15 residues. The V end was cut by 0 bases, the J end by 7 bases, with 14 bases between. CDR1 and CDR2 (germline): SGHRS, YFSETQ. CDR3 sequence (DNA): TGCGCCAGCAGCTTGGTCAGGGCTGAGAGTAACATTCAGTACTTC. Translating gives CASSLVRAESNIQYF.

CDR3 bases: TGTGCCAGCAGCCCCGAGTCCAATAATTCACCCCTCCACTTT. This codes for CASSPESNNSPLHF. This sequence joins TRBV7-9 and TRBJ1-6; unclear D gene. Germline assignment: CDR1 SEHNR and CDR2 FQNEAQ (reference sequence). The CDR3 loop spans 14 amino acids. Trimming took off 5 bases at V and 5 bases at J, with 10 bases between the two ends.

The chain joins TRBV27 to TRBJ1-2, with D uncertain. CDR3 size: 13 residues. Germline V gives CDR1 MNHEY, CDR2 SMNVEV (reference sequence). Trimming left V 5 bases short and J 4 bases short, with 11 bases between. The CDR3 DNA sequence: TGTGCCAGCAGTCCCCTTGGCAGCTATGGCTACACCTTC. It is translated as CASSPLGSYGYTF.

The chain employs TRBV4-1 and TRBJ1-2, with a possible D match to TRBD1 (5 bases). The V end lost 1 base, the J end lost 0 bases, and 9 bases lay between the germline ends. CDR1 is MGHRA and CDR2 is YSYEKL in the germline V gene. The CDR3 loop spans 15 amino acids. The CDR3 DNA reads TGCGCCAGCAGCCAAGCGGACATTCCTAACTATGGCTACACCTTC. Translating gives CASSQADIPNYGYTF.

The CDR3 sequence: CASSQGSLAAGELFF. The CDR3 DNA is TGTGCCAGCAGCCAGGGGTCGCTAGCCGCCGGGGAGCTGTTTTTT. V is TRBV11-2 and J is TRBJ2-2, with D perhaps TRBD1 (6 bases). Per the germline V gene, CDR1 is SGHAT and CDR2 is FQNNGV. Trimming cost V 5 bases and J 6 bases, with 16 bases left between them. The CDR3 covers 15 residues.

The chain recombines TRBV29-1 with TRBJ2-5; 8 nucleotides agree with TRBD2. The trim removed 6 bases at V and 3 bases at J, leaving 6 bases unmatched. The CDR3 runs to 13 residues. Looked up from germline, CDR1 is SQVTM and CDR2 is ANQGSEA. The CDR3 coding sequence is TGCAGCGTCGGGAGGGACCCGAAAGAGACCCAGTACTTC. Encoded protein: CSVGRDPKETQYF.

CDR3 amino acids: CATRGQRNTEAFF. CDR3 coding DNA: TGTGCCACCCGGGGACAGAGGAACACTGAAGCTTTCTTT. The chain employs TRBV28 and TRBJ1-1; 7 nucleotides agree with TRBD1. The germline V gene has CDR1 MDHEN and CDR2 SYDVKM. The CDR3 runs 13 residues. J gave up 1 base and V 10 bases, and 6 bases lay outside the gene matches. Supplemented by reference TRBV28 and TRBJ1-1, the full variable domain reads DVKVTQSSRYLVKRTGEKVFLECVQDMDHENMFWYRQDPGLGLRLIYFSYDVKMKEKGDIPEGYSVSREKKERFSLILESASTNQTSMYLCATRGQRNTEAFFGQGTRLTVV.

The DNA of the CDR3 is TGTGCCAGCAGCGTAGCTGGGGGGGCTCCCCACGAGCAGTACTTC. This codes for CASSVAGGAPHEQYF. V is TRBV9 and J is TRBJ2-7; D is possibly TRBD2 (7 bases). Per germline, CDR1 SGDLS and CDR2 YYNGEE. CDR3 length: 15 residues. V was shortened by 0 bases and J by 5 bases, with 15 bases between the two germline ends.